These 12 T cell receptor beta chains originate from one sample sequenced in a study of blood T cells in healthy people across ages (dated by TCRdb to the mid-2010s). Receptor libraries were prepared by 5' RACE. TCRdb lists the instrument as Illumina HiSeq 2500. A second about 7 to 12 cycle PCR used a sample-barcoded 5' primer and a J-beta primer mix. Starting from the raw public reads, TCRdb applied fastp trimming at Q25, assembled clones with MiXCR and retained in-frame beta chains. Each record represents a unique CDR3 protein, reported with the most common genes and DNA among its rows. The sample profile shows about 840,000 distinct CDR3 sequences; 25% to 35% of them were found once. Roughly a tenth of the sample lies in the top ten. This same sample was also part of a study on T cells of mothers and their children.

Input material: blood. These TCRs come from a woman in her thirties or forties in good health.

The V and J genes are TRBV30 and TRBJ2-7, with D possibly being TRBD1 (6 bases). Trimming left V 6 bases short and J 5 bases short, with 14 bases between. The CDR3 has 12 amino acids. Per the germline V gene, CDR1 is GTSNPN and CDR2 is SVGIG (reference sequence). CDR3 region: CACGRGRNEQYF. The CDR3 DNA is TGTGCCTGCGGCAGGGGTAGGAACGAGCAGTACTTC.

This clonotype occurred a few times. CDR3: CASRSTTGRADTQYF. CDR3 nucleotide sequence: TGTGCCAGCAGATCAACGACAGGGAGGGCAGATACGCAGTATTTT. The chain employs TRBV7-2 and TRBJ2-3, with D possibly being TRBD1 or TRBD2 (7 bases each). The CDR3 sequence is 15 residues long. Germline V gene lookup returns CDR1 SGHTA and CDR2 FQGNSA. The V and J ends lost 6 bases and 4 bases respectively, with 17 bases between them. Supplemented by reference TRBV7-2 and TRBJ2-3, the full variable domain reads GAGVSQSPSNKVTEKGKDVELRCDPISGHTALYWYRQSLGQGLEFLIYFQGNSAPDKSGLPSDRFSAERTGGSVSTLTIQRTQQEDSAVYLCASRSTTGRADTQYFGPGTRLTVL.

Worth noting for this clonotype: This may come from a read error, since a much larger clone is one base off. The chain is built from TRBV5-1 and TRBJ1-2; D is uncertain. With 4 bases removed from V and 6 bases from J, the gap between germline ends came to 13 bases. The CDR3 length is 13 residues. Looked up from germline, CDR1 is SGHRS and CDR2 is YFSETQ. The CDR3 nucleotides read TGCGCCAGCAGCCCACTTCGGAGAGATGGCTACACCTTC. Residues: CASSPLRRDGYTF.

The sample holds a few counts of this clonotype. V usage is TRBV2 and J usage is TRBJ2-6; D is unclear. Germline lookup yields CDR1 SNHLY and CDR2 FYNNEI. The germline V and J ends were trimmed by 4 bases and 4 bases, with 8 bases remaining between them. The CDR3 extends over 14 amino acids. The CDR3 DNA follows: TGTGCCAGCAGTGTAGAGTCAGGGGCCAACGTCCTGACTTTC. Amino acid sequence: CASSVESGANVLTF. Filled out from reference TRBV2 and TRBJ2-6, the complete variable domain reads EPEVTQTPSHQVTQMGQEVILRCVPISNHLYFYWYRQILGQKVEFLVSFYNNEISEKSEIFDDQFSVERPDGSNFTLKIRSTKLEDSAMYFCASSVESGANVLTFGAGSRLTVL.

Only a few counts were recorded for this clonotype. The rearrangement uses TRBV20-1 and TRBJ2-4; the D is unclear. Trimming cost V 4 bases and J 0 bases, with 4 bases left between them. The CDR3 covers 12 residues. Germline CDR1 and CDR2: DFQATT and SNEGSKA (reference sequence). CDR3 region: CSATLAKNIQYF. The CDR3 DNA follows: TGCAGTGCTACGCTAGCCAAAAACATTCAGTACTTC.

Concerning this clonotype: At one end the junction does not follow the germline gene, possibly because of a read error. The chain is built from TRBV3-1 and TRBJ1-5; D not resolved. In germline, CDR1 is LGHDT, CDR2 YNNKEL (reference sequence). This CDR3 is 13 amino acids long. Here the CDR3 reads CAGSQDRGQPQHF. As DNA, the CDR3 is TGTGCCGGCAGCCAAGATCGGGGTCAGCCCCAGCATTTT.

This clonotype occurred many times. V and J are TRBV6-5 and TRBJ1-2; D may be TRBD1 (5 bases). The CDR3 is 11 residues long. V was trimmed by 6 bases and J by 6 bases, leaving 8 bases between them. Germline CDR1 MNHEY, CDR2 SVGAGI. CDR3 protein: CASRRDHGYTF. In nucleotides, the CDR3 is TGTGCCAGCAGGCGGGACCATGGCTACACCTTC.

This clonotype was seen a few times. The rearrangement uses TRBV20-1 and TRBJ1-5; D unclear. Germline V CDR1 and CDR2: DFQATT, SNEGSKA (reference sequence). The CDR3 consists of 16 residues. Trimming stripped 7 bases from V and 0 bases from J, with 19 bases between. The CDR3 nucleotides read TGCAGTGTACGGGATGGGAGACTAGTTAGCAATCAGCCCCAGCATTTT. Protein sequence: CSVRDGRLVSNQPQHF.

Concerning this clonotype: Possible read error: a much larger clone is one base away. The chain joins TRBV29-1 to TRBJ1-5; D is uncertain. The CDR3 is made up of 13 amino acids. Per germline, CDR1 SQVTM and CDR2 ANQGSEA. V shed 7 bases and J shed 0 bases, with 10 bases lying between them. The CDR3 DNA sequence: TGCAGCGGCTCGGAGACTAGCAATCAGCCCCAGCATTTT. Protein: CSGSETSNQPQHF.

Turning to this clonotype: A much larger clone is a single base away; this may be a read error. The V and J genes are TRBV30 and TRBJ2-1, with 9 bases lining up with TRBD2. The CDR3 is 16 residues long. CDR1 is GTSNPN and CDR2 is SVGIG in the germline V gene (reference sequence). V lost 5 bases, J lost 9 bases, and 17 bases stayed unmatched. The CDR3 DNA follows: TGTGCCTGGGAACGCGAGACTAGCGGCCAAGGAGGTGAGCAGTTCTTC. Translation gives CAWERETSGQGGEQFF.

This clonotype has a handful of counts. The chain recombines TRBV29-1 with TRBJ2-7; 14 bases fit TRBD2. The DNA end lines up better with TRBJ2-5; the J call may be wrong. Germline CDR1 and CDR2: SQVTM and ANQGSEA. There are 13 residues in the CDR3. The CDR3 is CSIRTSGGETQYF. DNA of the CDR3: TGCAGCATCAGGACTAGCGGGGGGGAGACCCAGTACTTC.

This chain joins TRBV20-1 and TRBJ2-1; D may be TRBD2 (5 bases). Germline CDR1 is DFQATT and CDR2 is SNEGSKA (reference sequence). This CDR3 region has 17 residues. Trimming stripped 0 bases from V and 0 bases from J, with 15 bases between. The CDR3, as DNA: TGCAGTGCTAGAGATGCGTCTAGCCTGAACTCCTACAATGAGCAGTTCTTC. Residues: CSARDASSLNSYNEQFF.